The 10 T cell receptor beta chains below come from one sample, sequenced in a study of vaccination and CD4 T cells after COVID-19. Treatment reported: roughly 11-day PBMC culture with coronavirus spike peptide pools or control peptides (ViraFEST assay). An Oncomine TCR Beta short-read assay was used to sequence the DNA from cultured CD4+ T cells. One entry per CDR3 protein results from TCRdb running MiXCR on the PCR reads. The sample records 10,000 to 12,000 distinct CDR3 sequences, over 25% being singletons. What these receptors recognize is not known. The starting material was CD4+ T cells from blood, cultured in vitro, obtained after SARS-CoV-2 vaccination. These receptors were obtained from a human donor who had recovered from COVID-19.

The J gene is TRBJ2-7, the V gene TRBV9; D gene unclear. CDR1 and CDR2 (germline): SGDLS, YYNGEE. The CDR3 is 14 amino acids. Trimming cost V 2 bases and J 3 bases, with 12 bases left between them. The CDR3 loop reads CASSVDVESYEQYF. The CDR3 nucleotides are TGTGCCAGCAGCGTCGACGTGGAAAGCTACGAGCAGTACTTC.

The V call is TRBV27, the J call TRBJ2-6, with D perhaps matching TRBD1 or TRBD2 (6 bases each). The V end lost 2 bases, the J end lost 4 bases, and 12 bases lay between the germline ends. Germline CDR1 and CDR2: MNHEY and SMNVEV (reference sequence). The CDR3 runs to 16 residues. The CDR3 region is CASSLGSGAGANVLTF. CDR3 DNA: TGTGCCAGCAGTTTAGGCTCGGGGGCCGGGGCCAACGTCCTGACTTTC.

The chain carries TRBV28 and TRBJ2-7; D is possibly TRBD1 (6 bases). Germline lookup yields CDR1 MDHEN and CDR2 SYDVKM. With 6 bases removed from V and 10 bases from J, the gap between germline ends came to 16 bases. This CDR3 comprises 12 residues. CDR3 nucleotides: TGTGCCAGCAGGAATGCACCGGGACAACAGTACTTC. Amino acid sequence: CASRNAPGQQYF.

This clonotype showed up just a few times. The CDR3 nucleotides read TGTGCCAGCAGTTTACCCCTGGACAGTAGCAATCAGCCCCAGCATTTT. It encodes CASSLPLDSSNQPQHF. This rearrangement joins TRBV28 to TRBJ1-5; weak D call: TRBD1 (6 bases). Looked up from germline, CDR1 is MDHEN and CDR2 is SYDVKM. Trimming removed 2 bases at V and 0 bases at J, with 11 bases between. The CDR3 has 16 amino acids.

The gene calls are TRBV30 and TRBJ2-2, with TRBD1 matching over 7 bases. The V gene end was trimmed by 7 bases and the J gene end by 3 bases; junction bases not matched to a gene: 8. The CDR3 spans 14 residues. Looked up from germline, CDR1 is GTSNPN and CDR2 is SVGIG (reference sequence). The CDR3 protein is CASRQGRDTGELFF. In DNA form, the CDR3 reads TGTGCCTCCCGACAGGGAAGGGACACCGGGGAGCTGTTTTTT. The full variable domain, rest sourced from reference TRBV30 and TRBJ2-2, is SQTIHQWPATLVQPVGSPLSLECTVEGTSNPNLYWYRQAAGRGLQLLFYSVGIGQISSEVPQNLSASRPQDRQFILSSKKLLLSDSGFYLCASRQGRDTGELFFGEGSRLTVL.

The rearrangement links TRBV5-4 to TRBJ2-7; 7 positions match TRBD1. The CDR3 sequence is 14 residues long. Trimming at V came to 3 bases and at J to 1 base, leaving 4 bases not matched to a gene. The germline gives CDR1 SGHNT, CDR2 YYREEE (reference sequence). The CDR3 DNA sequence: TGTGCCAGCAGCTGGGACAGTGGGTCCTACGAGCAGTACTTC. Translated, it gives CASSWDSGSYEQYF.

This clonotype is medium-sized. V gene TRBV5-3 combines with J gene TRBJ2-2; no reliable D call. Being an ORF, TRBV5-3 has a function that is uncertain. The CDR3 spans 13 residues. The V gene lost 7 bases and the J gene lost 5 bases, with 12 bases spanning the gap. CDR3 sequence: CARDGVGTGELFF. The DNA of the CDR3 is TGTGCCAGAGATGGGGTGGGGACCGGGGAGCTGTTTTTT.

This clonotype was detected once. The rearrangement links TRBV28 to TRBJ1-1; tentatively, D is TRBD1 (5 bases). The CDR3 extends over 15 amino acids. CDR1 and CDR2 (germline): MDHEN, SYDVKM. Trimming took off 6 bases at V and 8 bases at J, with 22 bases between the two ends. The CDR3 sequence: CASRLTRQPREEAFF. The CDR3 region has the DNA TGTGCCAGCAGACTAACGCGTCAGCCCAGGGAAGAAGCTTTCTTT.

The gene calls are TRBV28 and TRBJ1-1; the match to TRBD1 covers 7 bases. Germline values: CDR1 MDHEN, CDR2 SYDVKM. J was trimmed by 2 bases and V by 7 bases; bases with no gene match: 4. The CDR3 is 13 amino acids. CDR3 in DNA: TGTGCCAGCAAACAGGGGATAAACACTGAAGCTTTCTTT. It codes for CASKQGINTEAFF.

The chain uses TRBV10-2 and TRBJ2-6; TRBD2 agrees at 10 bases. After removal of 3 bases from V and 1 base from J, the junction contained 6 bases not matched to a gene. Germline values: CDR1 WSHSY, CDR2 SAAADI. The CDR3 loop spans 18 amino acids. CDR3 nucleotide sequence: TGCGCCAGCAGTGAAGCTAGCGGGAGAACGTCTGGGGCCAACGTCCTGACTTTC. It codes for CASSEASGRTSGANVLTF.